The following is a T cell receptor (beta chain) sequence with its context. Its antigen is unidentified. This entry comes from a study of T cell responses to AZD1222 COVID-19 vaccine. Study results and caveats: Baseline serostatus was positive in only a handful of AZD1222 recipients. With dominance at 160-218 and 743-854, vaccine-associated CD4 TCRs spanned spike. Repertoire sampling happened only post peak T cell response.

CDR3 length equals 16 residues. Germline V gene lookup returns CDR1 SGHVS and CDR2 FQNEAQ. Trimming took 7 bases from V and 3 from J, leaving 19 bases between them. It was second doses at about 4 or about 12 weeks that were pooled. Produced via immunoSEQ multiplex PCR; TCRdb's table is partial and in-frame only. The sample records about 81,000 clones, just over 90% being singletons. This chain links TRBV7-8 with TRBJ2-4; TRBD1 is a possible D gene (5 bases). The source was peripheral blood, collected 28 days after the second AZD1222 dose. The origin of this receptor is an adult who received the AZD1222 COVID-19 vaccine. The CDR3 protein is CASTQQAGQVKNIQYF. Here the CDR3 DNA reads TGTGCCAGCACCCAACAGGCAGGGCAGGTCAAAAACATTCAGTACTTC.